This TCR beta chain appears in the sequencing data of a study of cytomegalovirus exposure and HLA in healthy donors. Overall study findings and caveats: Roughly uniform sequencing depth across donors was assumed, possibly incorrectly. The study dropped some indistinguishable V segments, TRBV6-2 and TRBV6-3 among them.

The PCR employed 60 Vbeta primers together with 13 Jbeta primers. Here immunoSEQ multiplex PCR was the method, and the copy in TCRdb shows in-frame clones only, minus some. The sample has 150,000 to 200,000 clones, around 78% seen once. This clone was seen more than once but under ten times. What it binds is not known. CDR1 and CDR2 (germline): ENHRY, SYGVKD. The J segment lost 0 bases and the V segment lost 5 bases, leaving 13 bases of the junction unmatched. This CDR3 has 18 residues. This clonotype was sampled from a man aged 25 to 40 in good health and CMV-seronegative. V and J are TRBV10-3 and TRBJ2-1, with 7 positions matching TRBD2. Material for sequencing was PBMCs. CDR3: CAISQGGSILSSYNEQFF. The CDR3 DNA is TGTGCCATCAGTCAAGGCGGGAGCATTCTGAGCTCCTACAATGAGCAGTTCTTC.